The subject of this entry is one TCR beta chain. The table lists this clonotype with many counts. Its antigen remains undetermined. Nothing much larger sits one base from this clone, and base qualities are not available. Only healthy Caucasian donors were included. The twin cohort consisted of three pairs of female monozygotic twins, all aged roughly 18 to 29 years. Peripheral blood mononuclear cells were the source from which RNA for the TCR libraries was isolated. The data belong to a study of identical twins (dated by TCRdb to 2016 to 2018). Study-wide context: The study deep-sequenced TCR alpha and beta repertoires from monozygotic twins, unrelated adults of various ages and cord blood to test whether fetal clonotypes persist. To rule out contamination, the twin experiments were replicated at different times with different library preparation protocols. Overall study outcomes, separate from this receptor: Because the same donors could not be followed over many years, conclusions were based on cross-sectional statistical analysis. Abundant cord blood beta clonotypes had fewer insertions, young adult naive repertoires showed a similar but weaker trend, and memory repertoires showed no such trend. Compared with coincidental sharing between unrelated individuals, out-of-frame TCR alpha sequences shared between twins showed an excess of sequences with low generation probability. In monozygotic twins, out-of-frame TCR alpha sharing was systematically underestimated by recombination models, although the models agreed with sharing between unrelated individuals. Excess twin sharing in beta out-of-frame sequences was weaker because fewer shared sequences lowered the signal-to-noise ratio. Invariant T cells such as MAIT and iNKT could partly confound zero-insertion analyses, although diverse VJ usage argued against such confounding for most clonotypes.

Relative to germline, V is missing 3 bases and J is missing 7 bases, with 13 bases of the junction outside any gene match. CDR1 SGHRS and CDR2 YFSETQ were looked up in the germline V gene. The CDR3, cysteine through phenylalanine, is 18 amino acids long. Solely the CDR3 DNA is kept, with 54 bases framed from the first base. Library preparation was by 5' RACE. The instrument given in TCRdb is Illumina HiSeq 2000. Template switching introduced a universal primer binding site; the final cDNA contained a unique molecular identifier, enabling accurate counting of TCR cDNA molecules. Specific primers in the conserved constant-segment region were used to synthesize first-strand cDNA for TCR alpha and beta chains. Each cDNA library was double barcoded, with a SMART-Mk sample barcode plus Illumina barcodes, to control for contamination. TruSeq adapter sequences, together with Illumina sample barcodes, were added in two successive PCR steps. The Illumina HiSeq platform was used with custom primers to sequence TCR alpha and beta cDNA libraries. In the original analysis: Unique molecular identifiers were extracted from raw reads with MiGEC, and CDR3 positions were determined with MiXCR. Recombination models were inferred per individual with the repgenHMM and IGoR tools using an EM algorithm. The analysis of shared clonotypes was done with the tcR package in R, with sharing normalized by the product of cloneset sizes. To study raw recombination free of thymic and clonal selection effects, out-of-frame nonproductive sequences were analyzed. The public sequencing data were trimmed at Q25 with fastp and processed into clonotypes with MiXCR by TCRdb, which kept only in-frame beta chains. Identical CDR3 proteins give one entry, which carries the most common genes and DNA. The V and J calls and clone size come from TCRdb's table, not from the authors' own analysis. Present in this sample are some 730,000 distinct CDR3 sequences, 15% to 20% of which were seen just once. Approximately 14% of the sample is taken by the ten largest.

Separately, the same data were catalogued under a study of T cells expressing NK-cell markers. The other study reports the following: In sorted CD3+CD56+NKG2C+, CD3+CD56+NKG2C- and CD3+CD56-NKG2C+ T-cell subsets from eight donors, TCR beta-chain repertoires were profiled. Of the eight sequenced donors, seven were found to be HCMV-seropositive and one was found to be HCMV-seronegative. To restrict sorting to alphabetaTCR-expressing T cells, an anti-gammadeltaTCR antibody was added in several experiments. For 6 or 7 donors, the dominant CD3+CD56+NKG2C+ clonotypes were among the top 10 CD8+ clonotypes and accounted for about 1.0-7.0% of CD8+ T cells. Those dominant clonotypes were again the most abundant among CD3+CD56-NKG2C+ cells in several donors, at roughly 28.3-65%. Whether the expanded NKG2C-expressing T cell clones were specific for HCMV antigens was left unclear. The study sequenced eight donors, all healthy volunteers chosen at random: three men and five women. A commercial ELISA kit detecting HCMV-specific IgG in serum was used to determine HCMV serostatus. Bulk peripheral blood T-cell repertoires were additionally sequenced from unsorted PBMC for about six donors. MIGEC was used to demultiplex reads and group reads by UMI, and MiTCR was used to assemble and quantify clonotypes. Only TCR cDNA sequences supported by at least two reads were kept to exclude erroneous sequences. The tcR package was used for downstream repertoire analysis, and clonotypes were matched across fractions by CDR3 nucleotide sequence plus V segment. VDJmatch was used to annotate antigen specificity against VDJdb, with one amino acid substitution in CDR3 permitted.

This clonotype originated in a woman aged 18-29 years in good health. Sequencing was carried out using PBMCs. Here the chain combines TRBV5-1 and TRBJ2-1; 13 middle bases align to TRBD2. This receptor carries the CDR3 CASSSLLPGTSGTNEQFF. The nucleotide sequence reads TGCGCCAGCAGCTCATTACTCCCGGGGACTAGCGGGACTAATGAGCAGTTCTTC. Beyond the CDR3, the reference TRBV5-1 and TRBJ2-1 genes provide the residues; the full variable domain reads: KAGVTQTPRYLIKTRGQQVTLSCSPISGHRSVSWYQQTPGQGLQFLFEYFSETQRNKGNFPGRFSGRQFSNSRSEMNVSTLELGDSALYLCASSSLLPGTSGTNEQFFGPGTRLTVL.